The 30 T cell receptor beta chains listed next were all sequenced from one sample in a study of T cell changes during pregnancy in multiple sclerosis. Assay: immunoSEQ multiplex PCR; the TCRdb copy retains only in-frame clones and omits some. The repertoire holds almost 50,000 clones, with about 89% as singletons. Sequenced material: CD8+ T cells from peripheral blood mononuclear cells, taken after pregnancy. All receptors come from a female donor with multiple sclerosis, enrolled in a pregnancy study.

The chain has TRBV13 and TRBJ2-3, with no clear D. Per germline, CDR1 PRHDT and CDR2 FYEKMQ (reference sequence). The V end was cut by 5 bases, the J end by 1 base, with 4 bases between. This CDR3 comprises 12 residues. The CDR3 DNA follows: TGTGCCAGCAGCCTTGGCACAGATACGCAGTATTTT. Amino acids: CASSLGTDTQYF.

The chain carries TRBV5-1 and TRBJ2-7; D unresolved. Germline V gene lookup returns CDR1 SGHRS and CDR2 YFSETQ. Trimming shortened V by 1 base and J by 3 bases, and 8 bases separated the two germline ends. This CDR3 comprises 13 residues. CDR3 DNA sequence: TGCGCCAGCAGCTTGTATCACAGCTACGAGCAGTACTTC. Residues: CASSLYHSYEQYF. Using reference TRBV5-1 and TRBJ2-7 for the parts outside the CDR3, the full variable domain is KAGVTQTPRYLIKTRGQQVTLSCSPISGHRSVSWYQQTPGQGLQFLFEYFSETQRNKGNFPGRFSGRQFSNSRSEMNVSTLELGDSALYLCASSLYHSYEQYFGPGTRLTVT.

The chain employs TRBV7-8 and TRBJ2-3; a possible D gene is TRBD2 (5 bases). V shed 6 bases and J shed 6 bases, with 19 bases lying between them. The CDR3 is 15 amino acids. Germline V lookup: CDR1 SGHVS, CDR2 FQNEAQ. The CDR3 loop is CASRAGPGVPDTQYF. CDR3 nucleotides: TGTGCCAGCAGAGCCGGACCCGGGGTCCCTGATACGCAGTATTTT.

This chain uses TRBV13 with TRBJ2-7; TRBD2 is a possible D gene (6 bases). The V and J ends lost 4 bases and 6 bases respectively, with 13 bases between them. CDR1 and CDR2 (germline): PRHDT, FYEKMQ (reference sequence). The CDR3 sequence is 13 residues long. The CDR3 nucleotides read TGTGCCAGCAGCTCCGGGTCAGCGGGCGAGCAGTACTTC. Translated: CASSSGSAGEQYF.

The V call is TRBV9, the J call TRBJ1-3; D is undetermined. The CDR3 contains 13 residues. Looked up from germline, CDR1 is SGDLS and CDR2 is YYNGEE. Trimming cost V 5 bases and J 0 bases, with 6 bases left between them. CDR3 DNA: TGTGCCAGCAGAGGAGGCTCTGGAAACACCATATATTTT. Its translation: CASRGGSGNTIYF.

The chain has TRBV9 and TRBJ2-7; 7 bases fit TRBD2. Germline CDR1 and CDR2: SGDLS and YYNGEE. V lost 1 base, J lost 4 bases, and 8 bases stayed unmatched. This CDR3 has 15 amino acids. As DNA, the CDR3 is TGTGCCAGCAGCGTACGGAGCGGGGAATCATACGAGCAGTACTTC. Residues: CASSVRSGESYEQYF.

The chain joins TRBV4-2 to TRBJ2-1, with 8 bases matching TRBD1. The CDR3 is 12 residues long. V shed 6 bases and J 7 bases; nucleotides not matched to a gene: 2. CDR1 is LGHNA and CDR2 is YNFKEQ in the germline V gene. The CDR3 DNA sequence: TGTGCCAGCAGATGGACAGGGAATGAGCAGTTCTTC. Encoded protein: CASRWTGNEQFF.

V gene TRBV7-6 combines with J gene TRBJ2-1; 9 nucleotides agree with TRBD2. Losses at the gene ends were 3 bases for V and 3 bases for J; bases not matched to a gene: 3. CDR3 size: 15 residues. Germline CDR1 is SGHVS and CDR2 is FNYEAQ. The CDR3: CASSFSSGVYNEQFF. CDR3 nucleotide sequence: TGTGCCAGCAGCTTCTCTAGCGGGGTCTACAATGAGCAGTTCTTC. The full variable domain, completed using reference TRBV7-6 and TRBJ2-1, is GAGVSQSPRYKVTKRGQDVALRCDPISGHVSLYWYRQALGQGPEFLTYFNYEAQQDKSGLPNDRFSAERPEGSISTLTIQRTEQRDSAMYRCASSFSSGVYNEQFFGPGTRLTVL.

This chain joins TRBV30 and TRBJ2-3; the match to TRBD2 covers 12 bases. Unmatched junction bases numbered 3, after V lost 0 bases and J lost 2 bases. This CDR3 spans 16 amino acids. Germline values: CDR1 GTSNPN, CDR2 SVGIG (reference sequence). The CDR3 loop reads CAWSVGLAGLTDTQYF. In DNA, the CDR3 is TGTGCCTGGAGTGTCGGACTAGCGGGGCTCACAGATACGCAGTATTTT.

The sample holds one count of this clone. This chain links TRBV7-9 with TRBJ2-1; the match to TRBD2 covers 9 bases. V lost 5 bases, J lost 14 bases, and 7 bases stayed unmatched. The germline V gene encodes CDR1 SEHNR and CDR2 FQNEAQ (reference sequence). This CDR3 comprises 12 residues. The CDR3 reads CASSPGLARKFF. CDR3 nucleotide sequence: TGTGCCAGCAGCCCGGGACTAGCACGGAAGTTCTTC.

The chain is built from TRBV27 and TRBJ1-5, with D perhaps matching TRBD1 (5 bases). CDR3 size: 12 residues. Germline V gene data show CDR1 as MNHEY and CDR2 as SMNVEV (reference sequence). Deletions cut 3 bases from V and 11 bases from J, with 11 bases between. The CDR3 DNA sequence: TGTGCCAGCAGTTTGGGGGGGTCGGCCCAGCATTTT. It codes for CASSLGGSAQHF.

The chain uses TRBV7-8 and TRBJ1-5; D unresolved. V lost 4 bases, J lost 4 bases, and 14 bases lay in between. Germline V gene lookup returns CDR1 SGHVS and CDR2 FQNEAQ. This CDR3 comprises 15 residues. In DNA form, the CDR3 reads TGTGCCAGCAGCTCGGGTGTAAGTGAGAATCAGCCCCAGCATTTT. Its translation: CASSSGVSENQPQHF.

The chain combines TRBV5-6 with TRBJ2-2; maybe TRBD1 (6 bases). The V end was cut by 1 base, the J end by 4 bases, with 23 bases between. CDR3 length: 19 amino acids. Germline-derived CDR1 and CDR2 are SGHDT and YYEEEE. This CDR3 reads CASSLLPPDSGVFTGELFF. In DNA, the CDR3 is TGTGCCAGCAGCTTGCTGCCGCCTGACTCAGGGGTTTTCACCGGGGAGCTGTTTTTT.

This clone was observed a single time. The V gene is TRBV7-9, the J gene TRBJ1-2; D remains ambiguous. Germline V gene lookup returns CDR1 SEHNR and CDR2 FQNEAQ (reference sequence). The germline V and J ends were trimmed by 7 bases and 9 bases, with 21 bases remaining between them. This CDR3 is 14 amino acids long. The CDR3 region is CASIDATGITSYTF. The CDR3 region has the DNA TGTGCCAGCATCGACGCCACGGGGATAACGAGCTACACCTTC.

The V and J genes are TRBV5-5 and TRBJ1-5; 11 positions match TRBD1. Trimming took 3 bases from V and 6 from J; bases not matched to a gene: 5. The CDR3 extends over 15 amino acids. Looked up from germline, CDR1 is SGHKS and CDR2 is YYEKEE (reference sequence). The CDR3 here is CASSSGTGGFQPQHF. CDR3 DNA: TGTGCCAGCAGCTCCGGGACAGGGGGATTTCAGCCCCAGCATTTT.

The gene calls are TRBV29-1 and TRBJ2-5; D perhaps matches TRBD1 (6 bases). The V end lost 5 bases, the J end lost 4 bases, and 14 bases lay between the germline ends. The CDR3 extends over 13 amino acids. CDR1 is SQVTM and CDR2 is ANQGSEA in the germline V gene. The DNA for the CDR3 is TGCAGCGTTCCTTCAGGGGCTCTAGAGACCCAGTACTTC. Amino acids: CSVPSGALETQYF.

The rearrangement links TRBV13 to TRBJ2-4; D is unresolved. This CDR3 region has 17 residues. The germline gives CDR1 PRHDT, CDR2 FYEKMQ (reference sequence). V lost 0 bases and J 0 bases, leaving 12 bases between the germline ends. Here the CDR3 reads CASSLGFSEEAKNIQYF. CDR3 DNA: TGTGCCAGCAGCTTAGGATTCTCAGAAGAAGCCAAAAACATTCAGTACTTC.

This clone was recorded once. CDR3 sequence: CASSIDLAGGWDTQYF. The DNA for the CDR3 is TGTGCCAGTAGTATAGATCTGGCGGGGGGATGGGATACGCAGTATTTT. V and J are TRBV19 and TRBJ2-3, with 8 bases fitting TRBD2. The V gene's germline CDR1 is LNHDA and CDR2 SQIVND (reference sequence). The CDR3 sequence is 16 residues long. V was pared by 0 bases and J by 6 bases, with 8 bases of the junction left unmatched.

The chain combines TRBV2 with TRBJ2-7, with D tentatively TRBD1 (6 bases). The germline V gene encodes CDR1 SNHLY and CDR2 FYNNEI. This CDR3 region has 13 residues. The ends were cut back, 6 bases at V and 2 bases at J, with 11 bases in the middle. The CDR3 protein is CASSEDSTYEQYF. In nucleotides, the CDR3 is TGTGCCAGCAGCGAGGACAGTACCTACGAGCAGTACTTC.

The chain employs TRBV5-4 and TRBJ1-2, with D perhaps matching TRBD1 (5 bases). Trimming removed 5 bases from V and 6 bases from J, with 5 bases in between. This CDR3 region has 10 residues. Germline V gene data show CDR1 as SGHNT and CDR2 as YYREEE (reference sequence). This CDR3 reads CASRGDGYTF. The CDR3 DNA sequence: TGTGCCAGCAGAGGGGATGGCTACACCTTC.

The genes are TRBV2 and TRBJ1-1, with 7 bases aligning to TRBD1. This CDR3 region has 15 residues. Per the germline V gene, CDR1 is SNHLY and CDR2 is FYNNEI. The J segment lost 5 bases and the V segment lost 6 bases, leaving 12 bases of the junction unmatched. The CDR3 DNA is TGTGCCAGCAGGGTCGGAGGGGGCGTAGGGACTGAAGCTTTCTTT. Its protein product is CASRVGGGVGTEAFF.

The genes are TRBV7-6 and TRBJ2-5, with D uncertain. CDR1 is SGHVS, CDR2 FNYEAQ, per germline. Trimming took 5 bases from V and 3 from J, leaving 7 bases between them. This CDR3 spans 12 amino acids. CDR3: CASSPLEETQYF. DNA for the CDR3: TGTGCCAGCAGCCCTCTAGAAGAGACCCAGTACTTC.

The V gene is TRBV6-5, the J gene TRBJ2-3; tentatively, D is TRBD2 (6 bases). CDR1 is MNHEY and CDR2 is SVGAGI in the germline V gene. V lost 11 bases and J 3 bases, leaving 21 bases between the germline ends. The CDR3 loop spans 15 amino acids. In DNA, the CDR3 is TGTGCCGCAAGACTCGGACTATCCATAACAGATACGCAGTATTTT. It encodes CAARLGLSITDTQYF.

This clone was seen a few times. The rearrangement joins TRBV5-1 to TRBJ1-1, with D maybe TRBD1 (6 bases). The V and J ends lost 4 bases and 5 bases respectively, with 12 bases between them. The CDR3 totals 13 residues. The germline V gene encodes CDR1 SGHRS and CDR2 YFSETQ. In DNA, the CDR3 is TGCGCCAGCAGCCTGGGGGCGGGAACTGAAGCTTTCTTT. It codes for CASSLGAGTEAFF.

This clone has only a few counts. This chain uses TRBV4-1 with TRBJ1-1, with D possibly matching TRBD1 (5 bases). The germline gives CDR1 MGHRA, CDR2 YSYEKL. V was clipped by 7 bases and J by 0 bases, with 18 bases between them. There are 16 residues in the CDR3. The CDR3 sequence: CASNIYGGSMNTEAFF. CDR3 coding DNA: TGCGCCAGCAACATCTATGGGGGGAGCATGAACACTGAAGCTTTCTTT.

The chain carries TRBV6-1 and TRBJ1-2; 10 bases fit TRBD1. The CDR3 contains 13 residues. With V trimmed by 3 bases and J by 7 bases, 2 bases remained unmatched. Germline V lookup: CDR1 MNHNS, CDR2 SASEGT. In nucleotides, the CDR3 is TGTGCCAGCAGTGAGGGACAGGGGTTTGGCTACACCTTC. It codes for CASSEGQGFGYTF.

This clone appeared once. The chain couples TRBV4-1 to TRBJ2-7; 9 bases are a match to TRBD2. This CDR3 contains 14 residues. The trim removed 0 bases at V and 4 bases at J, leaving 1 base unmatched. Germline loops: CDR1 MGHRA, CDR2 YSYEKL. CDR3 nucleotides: TGCGCCAGCAGCCAAGATACTAGCGGGTACGAGCAGTACTTC. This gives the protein CASSQDTSGYEQYF.

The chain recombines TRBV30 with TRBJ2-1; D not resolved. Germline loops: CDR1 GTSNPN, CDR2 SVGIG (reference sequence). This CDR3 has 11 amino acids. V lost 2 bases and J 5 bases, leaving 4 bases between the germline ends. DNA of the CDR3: TGTGCCTGGAGTCTAAACAATGAGCAGTTCTTC. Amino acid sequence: CAWSLNNEQFF.

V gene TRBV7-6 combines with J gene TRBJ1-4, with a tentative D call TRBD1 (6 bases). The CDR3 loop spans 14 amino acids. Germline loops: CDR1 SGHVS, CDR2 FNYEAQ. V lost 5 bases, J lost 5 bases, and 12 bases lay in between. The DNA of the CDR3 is TGTGCCAGCAGCCCGGACAGCCCAAATGAAAAACTGTTTTTT. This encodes CASSPDSPNEKLFF.

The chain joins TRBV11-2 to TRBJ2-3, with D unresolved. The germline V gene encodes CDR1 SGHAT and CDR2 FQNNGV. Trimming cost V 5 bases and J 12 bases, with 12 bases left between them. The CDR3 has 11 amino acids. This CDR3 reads CASSAPNSQYF. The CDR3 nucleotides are TGTGCCAGCAGCGCACCCAACTCCCAGTATTTT.